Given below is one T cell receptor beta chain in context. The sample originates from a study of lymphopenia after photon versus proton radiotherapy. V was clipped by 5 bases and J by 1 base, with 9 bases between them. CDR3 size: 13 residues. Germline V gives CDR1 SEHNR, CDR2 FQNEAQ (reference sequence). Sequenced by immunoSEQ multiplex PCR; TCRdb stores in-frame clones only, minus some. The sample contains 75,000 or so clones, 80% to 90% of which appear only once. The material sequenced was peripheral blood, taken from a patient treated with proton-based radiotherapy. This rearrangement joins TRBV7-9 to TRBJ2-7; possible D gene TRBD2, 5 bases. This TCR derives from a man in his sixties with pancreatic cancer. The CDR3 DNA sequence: TGTGCCAGCAGCCCTAGAGGGTCCTACGAGCAGTACTTC. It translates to CASSPRGSYEQYF.